These 21 T cell receptor beta chains share one sample of origin, sequenced in a study of cytomegalovirus exposure and HLA in healthy donors. Researchers ran the PCR with 60 Vbeta and 13 Jbeta primers. The repertoire was sequenced with immunoSEQ multiplex PCR; TCRdb's copy has only in-frame clones and lacks some. The repertoire holds about 190,000 clones, with 87% as singletons. The source material was PBMCs. The source of these receptors is a boy aged 2 to 9 in good health and CMV-seronegative.

The gene calls are TRBV6-6 and TRBJ2-1; the match to TRBD2 covers 7 bases. J lost 4 bases, V lost 0 bases, and 3 bases had no gene match. Germline CDR1 and CDR2: MNHNY and SVGAGI (reference sequence). The CDR3 runs to 15 residues. DNA of the CDR3: TGTGCCAGCAGTTACTCCCTAGCGGATTACAATGAGCAGTTCTTC. As protein: CASSYSLADYNEQFF.

Worth noting for this clone: Other DNA sequences in this specimen translate into the identical CDR3. The chain recombines TRBV5-1 with TRBJ2-7, with 13 positions matching TRBD2. The CDR3 extends over 15 amino acids. V shed 4 bases, J shed 4 bases, and the junction held 5 bases outside the gene matches. The V gene's germline CDR1 is SGHRS and CDR2 YFSETQ. The CDR3 is CASSTGLAGVYEQYF. DNA for the CDR3: TGCGCCAGCAGCACCGGACTAGCGGGAGTATACGAGCAGTACTTC.

This chain joins TRBV5-1 and TRBJ2-7; 8 bases fit TRBD1. J was trimmed by 7 bases and V by 1 base; bases with no gene match: 7. The CDR3 runs 14 residues. Germline loops: CDR1 SGHRS, CDR2 YFSETQ. The CDR3 reads CASSLFSGGREQYF. The CDR3, as DNA: TGCGCCAGCAGCTTGTTTTCAGGGGGCAGGGAGCAGTACTTC.

As regards this clone: Because the CDR3 is missing its conserved closing phenylalanine or tryptophan, this is likely a read error. The rearrangement uses TRBV2 and TRBJ1-5, with 9 bases that match TRBD1. CDR1 and CDR2 (germline): SNHLY, FYNNEI. The CDR3 is 15 amino acids. V shed 5 bases, J shed 6 bases, and the junction held 8 bases outside the gene matches. In DNA form, the CDR3 reads TGTGCCAGCAGTATGGGACAGGGATTGGCTCAGCCCCAGCATCTT. Its protein product is CASSMGQGLAQPQHL.

V and J are TRBV7-2 and TRBJ2-3, with D possibly being TRBD2 (5 bases). Germline assignment: CDR1 SGHTA and CDR2 FQGNSA. Trimming pared 4 bases from V and 2 bases from J, leaving 13 bases between. The length of the CDR3 is 15 residues. DNA for the CDR3: TGTGCCAGCAGCTCTAGCCCGTTCCTCACAGATACGCAGTATTTT. Translating it yields CASSSSPFLTDTQYF. Complete variable domain (other parts from reference TRBV7-2 and TRBJ2-3): GAGVSQSPSNKVTEKGKDVELRCDPISGHTALYWYRQSLGQGLEFLIYFQGNSAPDKSGLPSDRFSAERTGGSVSTLTIQRTQQEDSAVYLCASSSSPFLTDTQYFGPGTRLTVL.

V is TRBV29-1 and J is TRBJ2-1, with D uncertain. This CDR3 spans 13 amino acids. The V and J ends lost 4 bases and 2 bases respectively, with 9 bases between them. Germline CDR1 reads SQVTM; CDR2 reads ANQGSEA. Here the CDR3 DNA reads TGCAGCGTTGTCAGTCTGACCTACAATGAGCAGTTCTTC. This encodes CSVVSLTYNEQFF.

This chain links TRBV10-3 with TRBJ2-7; D is unresolved. Germline lookup yields CDR1 ENHRY and CDR2 SYGVKD. The CDR3 sequence is 12 residues long. V was trimmed by 2 bases and J by 2 bases, leaving 4 bases between them. The CDR3 sequence is CAISETAYEQYF. CDR3 DNA sequence: TGTGCCATCAGTGAGACGGCCTACGAGCAGTACTTC.

This clone was detected only a few times. This chain links TRBV5-1 with TRBJ2-6, with 7 bases matching TRBD2. Germline CDR1 is SGHRS and CDR2 is YFSETQ. CDR3 length: 15 residues. V was clipped by 7 bases and J by 2 bases; unmatched bases: 6. CDR3 nucleotide sequence: TGCGCCAGCGGGGGGGACGGTGCTGGGGCCAACGTCCTGACTTTC. It codes for CASGGDGAGANVLTF.

The chain uses TRBV2 and TRBJ1-5; D ambiguous. The length of the CDR3 is 16 residues. Per the germline V gene, CDR1 is SNHLY and CDR2 is FYNNEI. The V end was cut by 0 bases, the J end by 2 bases, with 11 bases between. CDR3 sequence: CASSEARRRGNQPQHF. The DNA of the CDR3 is TGTGCCAGCAGTGAAGCCAGGAGGAGAGGCAATCAGCCCCAGCATTTT.

The gene calls are TRBV25-1 and TRBJ1-4; D call uncertain. The germline gives CDR1 MGHDK, CDR2 SYGVNS. V gave up 9 bases and J gave up 5 bases, with 16 bases separating them. The CDR3 is 14 residues long. CDR3 in amino acids: CARVHAYENEKLFF. In DNA form, the CDR3 reads TGTGCCAGGGTTCATGCGTACGAAAATGAAAAACTGTTTTTT.

This clone was counted only a few times. CDR3 DNA: TGTGCCAGCAGTTACGGCCGACTCTCTGGAAACACCATATATTTT. It encodes CASSYGRLSGNTIYF. The J gene is TRBJ1-3, the V gene TRBV6-5; no clear D. The germline gives CDR1 MNHEY, CDR2 SVGAGI. The CDR3 runs to 15 residues. V was clipped by 2 bases and J by 0 bases, with 8 bases between them.

The J gene is TRBJ2-2, the V gene TRBV4-1, with 8 bases matching TRBD1. Germline V CDR1 and CDR2: MGHRA, YSYEKL. The CDR3 length is 14 residues. The trim removed 4 bases at V and 8 bases at J, leaving 6 bases unmatched. The CDR3 nucleotides read TGCGCCAGCAGCCTCGGACAGGGCCGGGGGGAGCTGTTTTTT. Its protein product is CASSLGQGRGELFF.

The chain is built from TRBV10-2 and TRBJ2-1, with TRBD2 identical over 7 bases. The germline V gene has CDR1 WSHSY and CDR2 SAAADI. Trimming cost V 0 bases and J 2 bases; bases outside gene matches: 4. This CDR3 has 16 amino acids. In DNA, the CDR3 is TGCGCCAGCAGTGAGTCGAAAGCGGGACCCTACAATGAGCAGTTCTTC. Its translation: CASSESKAGPYNEQFF.

The rearrangement uses TRBV4-1 and TRBJ1-1; D gene uncertain. V shed 3 bases and J shed 9 bases, with 20 bases lying between them. Germline CDR1 is MGHRA and CDR2 is YSYEKL. The CDR3 is 15 amino acids. CDR3 bases: TGCGCCAGCAGCCATGACAATTACCTCTTACAGAAAGCTTTCTTT. It codes for CASSHDNYLLQKAFF.

This clone was counted a single time. The chain is built from TRBV7-6 and TRBJ2-2, with a weak D call TRBD2 (5 bases). Germline assignment: CDR1 SGHVS and CDR2 FNYEAQ. This CDR3 region has 14 residues. Between the trimmed V and J ends, which lost 7 bases and 5 bases, there was a span of 14 bases. CDR3 coding DNA: TGTGCCAGCACCCACGTGGGAGAAACCGGGGAGCTGTTTTTT. This gives the protein CASTHVGETGELFF.

The V gene is TRBV13, the J gene TRBJ2-2, with a weak D call TRBD1 (6 bases). There are 16 residues in the CDR3. CDR1 is PRHDT and CDR2 is FYEKMQ in the germline V gene (reference sequence). V lost 5 bases and J lost 3, with 16 bases in between. The CDR3 is CASSPPGASHTGELFF. CDR3 coding DNA: TGTGCCAGCAGCCCCCCAGGGGCTAGTCACACCGGGGAGCTGTTTTTT.

As concerns this clone: The junction and the germline gene differ at one end; a read error may be behind it. The V call is TRBV7-2, the J call TRBJ2-3; tentative D call: TRBD2 (6 bases). Per the germline V gene, CDR1 is SGHTA and CDR2 is FQGNSA. CDR3 length: 11 amino acids. CDR3 nucleotide sequence: TGTGCCAGCAGGGCAAATGGGGAGGCCAGTTTT. Encoded protein: CASRANGEASF.

The chain combines TRBV28 with TRBJ2-2; 7 bases agree with TRBD1. Germline V gene data show CDR1 as MDHEN and CDR2 as SYDVKM. After removal of 3 bases from V and 5 bases from J, the junction contained 9 bases not matched to a gene. The CDR3 has 16 amino acids. The CDR3 region has the DNA TGTGCCAGCAGTTTGGCCCGACAGGGCCGTACCGGGGAGCTGTTTTTT. Protein product: CASSLARQGRTGELFF.

The chain links TRBV10-3 to TRBJ2-7; 11 bases are a match to TRBD2. From germline, CDR1 is ENHRY and CDR2 SYGVKD. This CDR3 comprises 17 residues. V shed 4 bases and J 4 bases; nucleotides not matched to a gene: 12. The CDR3 protein is CAISGASGRSNPYEQYF. The CDR3 DNA reads TGTGCCATCAGTGGGGCTAGCGGGAGGTCCAACCCTTACGAGCAGTACTTC.

V and J are TRBV27 and TRBJ2-1; 7 nucleotides line up with TRBD1. The CDR3 length is 12 residues. From germline, CDR1 is MNHEY and CDR2 SMNVEV (reference sequence). V was pared by 7 bases and J by 6 bases, with 3 bases of the junction left unmatched. CDR3 coding DNA: TGTGCCAGCAAGGGGGCGGGCAATGAGCAGTTCTTC. Encoded protein: CASKGAGNEQFF.

The chain has TRBV28 and TRBJ2-7, with TRBD2 identical over 7 bases. The V segment lost 1 base and the J segment 0 bases; nucleotides outside the gene matches: 9. This CDR3 is 17 amino acids long. The V gene's germline CDR1 is MDHEN and CDR2 SYDVKM. The CDR3 loop reads CASSLSVGGGSSYEQYF. The CDR3 coding sequence is TGTGCCAGCAGTTTATCTGTTGGCGGGGGTAGCTCCTACGAGCAGTACTTC.